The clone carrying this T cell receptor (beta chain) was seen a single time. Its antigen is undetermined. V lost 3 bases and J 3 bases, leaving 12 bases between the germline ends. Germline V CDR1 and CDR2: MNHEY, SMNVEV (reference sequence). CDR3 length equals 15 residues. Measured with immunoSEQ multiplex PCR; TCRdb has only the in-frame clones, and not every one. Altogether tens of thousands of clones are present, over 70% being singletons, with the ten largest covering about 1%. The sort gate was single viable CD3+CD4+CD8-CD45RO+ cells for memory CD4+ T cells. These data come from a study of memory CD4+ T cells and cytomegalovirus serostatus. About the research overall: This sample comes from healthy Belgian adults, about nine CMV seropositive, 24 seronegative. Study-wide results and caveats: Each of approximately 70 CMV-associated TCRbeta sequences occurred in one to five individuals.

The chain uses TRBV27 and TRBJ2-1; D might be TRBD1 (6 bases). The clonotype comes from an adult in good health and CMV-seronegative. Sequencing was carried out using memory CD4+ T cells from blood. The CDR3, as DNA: TGTGCCAGCAGTTTCGAAGGGGGTTTCTACAATGAGCAGTTCTTC. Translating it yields CASSFEGGFYNEQFF.